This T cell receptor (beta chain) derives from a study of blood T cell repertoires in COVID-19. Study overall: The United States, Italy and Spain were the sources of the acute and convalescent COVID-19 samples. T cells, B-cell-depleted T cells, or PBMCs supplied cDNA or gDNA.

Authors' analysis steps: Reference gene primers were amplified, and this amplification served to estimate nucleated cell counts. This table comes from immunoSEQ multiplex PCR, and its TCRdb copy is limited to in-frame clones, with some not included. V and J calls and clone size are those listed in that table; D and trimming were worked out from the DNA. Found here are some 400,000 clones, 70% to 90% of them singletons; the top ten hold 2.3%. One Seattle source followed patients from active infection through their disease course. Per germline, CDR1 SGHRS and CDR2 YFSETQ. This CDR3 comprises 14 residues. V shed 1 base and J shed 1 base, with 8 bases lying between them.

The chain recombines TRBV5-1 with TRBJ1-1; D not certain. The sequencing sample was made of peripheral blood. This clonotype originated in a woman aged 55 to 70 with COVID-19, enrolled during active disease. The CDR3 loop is CASSLTQSNTEAFF. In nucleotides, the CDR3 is TGCGCCAGCAGCTTGACGCAGTCGAACACTGAAGCTTTCTTT. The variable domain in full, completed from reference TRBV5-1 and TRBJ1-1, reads KAGVTQTPRYLIKTRGQQVTLSCSPISGHRSVSWYQQTPGQGLQFLFEYFSETQRNKGNFPGRFSGRQFSNSRSEMNVSTLELGDSALYLCASSLTQSNTEAFFGQGTRLTVV.